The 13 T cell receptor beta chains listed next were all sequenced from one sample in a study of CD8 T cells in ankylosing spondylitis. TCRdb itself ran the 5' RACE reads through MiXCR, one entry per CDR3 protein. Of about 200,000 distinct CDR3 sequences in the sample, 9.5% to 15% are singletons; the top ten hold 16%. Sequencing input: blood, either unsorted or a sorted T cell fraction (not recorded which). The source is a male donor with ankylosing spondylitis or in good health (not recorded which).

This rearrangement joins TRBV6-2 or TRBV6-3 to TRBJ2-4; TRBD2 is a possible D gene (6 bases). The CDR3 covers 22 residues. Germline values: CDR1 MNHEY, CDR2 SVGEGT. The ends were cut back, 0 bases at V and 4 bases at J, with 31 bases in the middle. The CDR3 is CASSYSTPRLDTIAEGKNIQYF. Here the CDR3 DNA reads TGTGCCAGCAGTTACTCGACTCCTCGACTAGATACGATAGCGGAAGGAAAAAACATTCAGTACTTC.

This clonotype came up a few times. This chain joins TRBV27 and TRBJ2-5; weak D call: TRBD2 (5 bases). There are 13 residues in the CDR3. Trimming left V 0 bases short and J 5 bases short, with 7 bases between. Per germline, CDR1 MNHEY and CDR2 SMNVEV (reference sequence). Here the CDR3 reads CASSLSSGETQYF. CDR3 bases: TGTGCCAGCAGTTTATCTTCGGGGGAGACCCAGTACTTC.

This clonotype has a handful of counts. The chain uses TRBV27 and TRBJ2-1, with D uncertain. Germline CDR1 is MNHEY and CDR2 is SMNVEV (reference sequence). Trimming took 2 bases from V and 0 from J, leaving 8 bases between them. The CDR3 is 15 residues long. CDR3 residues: CASSLRYNSYNEQFF. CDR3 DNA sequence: TGTGCCAGCAGTTTACGGTACAACTCCTACAATGAGCAGTTCTTC.

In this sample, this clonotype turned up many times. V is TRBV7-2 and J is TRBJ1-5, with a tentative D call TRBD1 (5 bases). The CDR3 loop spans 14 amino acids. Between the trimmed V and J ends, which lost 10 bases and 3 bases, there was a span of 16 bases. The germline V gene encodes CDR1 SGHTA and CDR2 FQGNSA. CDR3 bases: TGTGCCACTTCCACCCAGGGAAACAATCAGCCCCAGCATTTT. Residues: CATSTQGNNQPQHF.

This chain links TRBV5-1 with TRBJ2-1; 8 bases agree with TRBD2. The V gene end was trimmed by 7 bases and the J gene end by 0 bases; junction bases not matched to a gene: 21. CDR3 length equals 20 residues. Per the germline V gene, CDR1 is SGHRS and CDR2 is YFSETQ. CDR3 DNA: TGCGCCAGCCCTAGTGGGCTACTCGGCGGGAGGCCCCTCTCCTACAATGAGCAGTTCTTC. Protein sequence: CASPSGLLGGRPLSYNEQFF.

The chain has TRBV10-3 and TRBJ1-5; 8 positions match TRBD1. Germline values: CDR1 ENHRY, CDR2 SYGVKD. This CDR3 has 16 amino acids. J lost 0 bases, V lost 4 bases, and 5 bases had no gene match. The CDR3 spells CAISAGTGLSNQPQHF. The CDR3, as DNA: TGTGCCATCAGTGCCGGGACAGGACTTAGCAATCAGCCCCAGCATTTT.

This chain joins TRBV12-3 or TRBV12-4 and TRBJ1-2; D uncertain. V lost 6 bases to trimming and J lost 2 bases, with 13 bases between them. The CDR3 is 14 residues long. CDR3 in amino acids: CASRRLGLNYGYTF. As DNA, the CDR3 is TGTGCCAGCAGGCGCTTGGGCCTGAACTATGGCTACACCTTC.

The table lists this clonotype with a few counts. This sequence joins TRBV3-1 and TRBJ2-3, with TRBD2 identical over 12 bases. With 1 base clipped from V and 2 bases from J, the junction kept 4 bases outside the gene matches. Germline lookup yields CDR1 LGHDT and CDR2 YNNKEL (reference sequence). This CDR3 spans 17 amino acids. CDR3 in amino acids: CASSQVRLAGATDTQYF. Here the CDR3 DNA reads TGTGCCAGCAGCCAAGTCAGACTAGCGGGGGCCACAGATACGCAGTATTTT.

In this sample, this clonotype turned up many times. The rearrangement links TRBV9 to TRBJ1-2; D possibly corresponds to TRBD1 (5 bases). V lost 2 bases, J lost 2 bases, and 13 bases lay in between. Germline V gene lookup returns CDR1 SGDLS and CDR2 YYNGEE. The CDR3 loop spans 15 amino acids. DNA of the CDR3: TGTGCCAGCAGCGTGACCGGGACGACGAACTATGGCTACACCTTC. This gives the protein CASSVTGTTNYGYTF. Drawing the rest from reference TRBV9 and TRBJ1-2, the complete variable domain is DSGVTQTPKHLITATGQRVTLRCSPRSGDLSVYWYQQSLDQGLQFLIQYYNGEERAKGNILERFSAQQFPDLHSELNLSSLELGDSALYFCASSVTGTTNYGYTFGSGTRLTVV.

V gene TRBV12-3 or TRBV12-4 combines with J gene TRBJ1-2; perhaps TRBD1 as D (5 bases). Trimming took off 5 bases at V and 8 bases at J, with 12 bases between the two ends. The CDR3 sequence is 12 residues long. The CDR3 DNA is TGTGCCAGCAGTGCCGGGACTCTAGGCTACACCTTC. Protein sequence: CASSAGTLGYTF.

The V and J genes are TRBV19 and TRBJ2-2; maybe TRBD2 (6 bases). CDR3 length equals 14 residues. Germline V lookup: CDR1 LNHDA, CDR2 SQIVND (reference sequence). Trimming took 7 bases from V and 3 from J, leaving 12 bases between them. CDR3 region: CASKGLEDTGELFF. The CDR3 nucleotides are TGTGCCAGTAAGGGACTGGAGGACACCGGGGAGCTGTTTTTT. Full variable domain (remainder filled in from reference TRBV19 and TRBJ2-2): DGGITQSPKYLFRKEGQNVTLSCEQNLNHDAMYWYRQDPGQGLRLIYYSQIVNDFQKGDIAEGYSVSREKKESFPLTVTSAQKNPTAFYLCASKGLEDTGELFFGEGSRLTVL.

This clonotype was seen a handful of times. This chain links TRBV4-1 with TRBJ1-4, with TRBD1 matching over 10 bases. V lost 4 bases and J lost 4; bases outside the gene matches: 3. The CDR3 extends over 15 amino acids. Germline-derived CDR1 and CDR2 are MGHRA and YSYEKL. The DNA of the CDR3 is TGCGCCAGCAGCCCATGGACAGGGGGTAATGAAAAACTGTTTTTT. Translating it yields CASSPWTGGNEKLFF.

CDR3 sequence (DNA): TGTGCCTGCTGCCATTATCGGACTAGCGGGAGCTCTGGGGCCAACGTCCTGACTTTC. Translating gives CACCHYRTSGSSGANVLTF. This rearrangement joins TRBV7-3 to TRBJ2-6; TRBD2 aligns across 13 bases. The CDR3 is 19 amino acids. Per germline, CDR1 SGHTA and CDR2 FQGTGA. With 11 bases clipped from V and 0 bases from J, the junction kept 13 bases outside the gene matches.